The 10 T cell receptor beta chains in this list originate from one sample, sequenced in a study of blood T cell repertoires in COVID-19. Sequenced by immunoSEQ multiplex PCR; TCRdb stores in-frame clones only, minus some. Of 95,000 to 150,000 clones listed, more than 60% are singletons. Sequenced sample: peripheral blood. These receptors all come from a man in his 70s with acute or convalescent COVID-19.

CDR3 loop: CASSADRRLTGHGYTF. CDR3 DNA sequence: TGTGCCAGCAGCGCAGACCGAAGACTGACAGGCCATGGCTACACCTTC. J is TRBJ1-2 and V is TRBV9; a possible D gene is TRBD1 (6 bases). The CDR3 has 16 amino acids. CDR1 and CDR2 from the germline V gene are SGDLS and YYNGEE. Deletions cut 3 bases from V and 6 bases from J, with 21 bases between.

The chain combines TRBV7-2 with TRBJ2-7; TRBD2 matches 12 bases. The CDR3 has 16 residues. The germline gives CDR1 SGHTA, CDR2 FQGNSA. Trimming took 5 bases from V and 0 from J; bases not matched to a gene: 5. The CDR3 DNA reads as TGTGCCAGCAGCGGCTCTAGCGGGGGGGACTCCTACGAGCAGTACTTC. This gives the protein CASSGSSGGDSYEQYF.

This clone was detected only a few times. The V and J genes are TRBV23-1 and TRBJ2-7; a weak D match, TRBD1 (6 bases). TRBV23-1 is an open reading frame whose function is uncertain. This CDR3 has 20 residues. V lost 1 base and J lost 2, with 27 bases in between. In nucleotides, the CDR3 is TGCGCCAGCAGTCAATATGTCGGGGACACTTTACTTTATCCAACCTACGAGCAGTACTTC. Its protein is CASSQYVGDTLLYPTYEQYF.

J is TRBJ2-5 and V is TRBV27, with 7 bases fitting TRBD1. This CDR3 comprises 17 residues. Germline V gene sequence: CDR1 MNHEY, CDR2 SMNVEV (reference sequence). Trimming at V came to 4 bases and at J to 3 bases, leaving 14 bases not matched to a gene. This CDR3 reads CASSSLLRLGTEETQYF. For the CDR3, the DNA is TGTGCCAGCAGTTCGCTTCTCCGGCTCGGGACAGAAGAGACCCAGTACTTC.

CDR3 region: CASSLGQDTRYEQYF. DNA of the CDR3: TGTGCCAGCAGCTTGGGACAGGACACAAGATACGAGCAGTACTTC. This rearrangement joins TRBV5-5 to TRBJ2-7; a possible D gene is TRBD1 (6 bases). Germline V gene data show CDR1 as SGHKS and CDR2 as YYEKEE (reference sequence). Deletions cut 0 bases from V and 4 bases from J, with 14 bases between. The CDR3 consists of 15 residues.

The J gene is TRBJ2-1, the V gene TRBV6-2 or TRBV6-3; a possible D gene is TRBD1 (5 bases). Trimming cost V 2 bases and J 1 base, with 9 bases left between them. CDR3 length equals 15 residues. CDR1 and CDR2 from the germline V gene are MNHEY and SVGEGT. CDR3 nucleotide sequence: TGTGCCAGCAGTTACAGGGGAATTTCCTACAATGAGCAGTTCTTC. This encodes CASSYRGISYNEQFF.

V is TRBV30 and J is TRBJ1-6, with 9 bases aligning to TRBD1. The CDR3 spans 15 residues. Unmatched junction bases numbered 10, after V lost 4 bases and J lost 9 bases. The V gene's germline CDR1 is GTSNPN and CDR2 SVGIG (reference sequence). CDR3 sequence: CAWTGGYRGLSPLHF. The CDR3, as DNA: TGTGCCTGGACCGGGGGGTACAGGGGGCTTTCACCCCTCCACTTT.

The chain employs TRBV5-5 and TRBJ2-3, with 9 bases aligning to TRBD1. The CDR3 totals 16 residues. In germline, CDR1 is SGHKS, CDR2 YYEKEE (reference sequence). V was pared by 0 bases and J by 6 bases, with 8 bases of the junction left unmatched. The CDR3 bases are TGTGCCAGCAGCTTGGCGGTCGGACAGGGGACGGATACGCAGTATTTT. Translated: CASSLAVGQGTDTQYF.

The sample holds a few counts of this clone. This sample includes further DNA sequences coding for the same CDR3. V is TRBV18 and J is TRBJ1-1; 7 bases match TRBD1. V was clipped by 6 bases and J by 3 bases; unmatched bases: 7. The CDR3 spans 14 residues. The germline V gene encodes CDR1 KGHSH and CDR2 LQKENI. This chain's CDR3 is CASSPGGRDTEAFF. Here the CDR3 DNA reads TGTGCCAGCTCCCCAGGGGGGAGGGACACTGAAGCTTTCTTT.

CDR3 in DNA: TGTGCCAGCAGTGACCGGCCAGGGGTCGGGCCCCAGCATTTT. Protein: CASSDRPGVGPQHF. The genes are TRBV6-4 and TRBJ1-5; possible D gene TRBD1, 6 bases. In germline, CDR1 is MRHNA, CDR2 SNTAGT. CDR3 size: 14 residues. Trimming took off 2 bases at V and 9 bases at J, with 14 bases between the two ends.